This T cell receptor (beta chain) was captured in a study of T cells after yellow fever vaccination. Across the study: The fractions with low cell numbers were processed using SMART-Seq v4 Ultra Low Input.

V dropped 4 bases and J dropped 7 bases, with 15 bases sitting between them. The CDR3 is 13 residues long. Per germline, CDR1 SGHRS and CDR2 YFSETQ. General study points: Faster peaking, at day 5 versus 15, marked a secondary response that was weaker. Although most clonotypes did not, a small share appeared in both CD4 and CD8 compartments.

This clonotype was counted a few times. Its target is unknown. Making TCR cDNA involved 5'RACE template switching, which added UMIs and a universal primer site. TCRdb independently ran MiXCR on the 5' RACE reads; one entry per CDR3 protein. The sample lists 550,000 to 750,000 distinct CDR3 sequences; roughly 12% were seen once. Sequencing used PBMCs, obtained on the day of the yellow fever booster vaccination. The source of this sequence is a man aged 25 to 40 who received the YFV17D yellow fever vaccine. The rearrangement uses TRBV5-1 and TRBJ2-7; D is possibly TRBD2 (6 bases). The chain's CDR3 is CASSPGGRREQYF. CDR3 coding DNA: TGCGCCAGCAGCCCCGGAGGGAGAAGAGAGCAGTACTTC.